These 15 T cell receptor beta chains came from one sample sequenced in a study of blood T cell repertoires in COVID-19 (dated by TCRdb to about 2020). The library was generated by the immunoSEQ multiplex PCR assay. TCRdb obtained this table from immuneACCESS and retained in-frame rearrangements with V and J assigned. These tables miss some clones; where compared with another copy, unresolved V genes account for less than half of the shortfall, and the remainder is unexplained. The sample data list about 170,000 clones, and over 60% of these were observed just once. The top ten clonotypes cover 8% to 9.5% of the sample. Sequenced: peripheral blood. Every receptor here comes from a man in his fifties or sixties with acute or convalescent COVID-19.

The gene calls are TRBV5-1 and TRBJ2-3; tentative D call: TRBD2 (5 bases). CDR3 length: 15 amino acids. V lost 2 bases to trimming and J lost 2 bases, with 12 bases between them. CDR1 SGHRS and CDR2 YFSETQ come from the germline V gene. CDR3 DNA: TGCGCCAGCAGCTTCCAGCGGCTGGACACAGATACGCAGTATTTT. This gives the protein CASSFQRLDTDTQYF.

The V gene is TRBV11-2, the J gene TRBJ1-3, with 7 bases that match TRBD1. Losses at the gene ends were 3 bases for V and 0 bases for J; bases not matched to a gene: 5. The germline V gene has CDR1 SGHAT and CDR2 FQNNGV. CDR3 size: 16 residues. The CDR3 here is CASSLTGQSSGNTIYF. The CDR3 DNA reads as TGTGCCAGCAGCTTGACGGGACAGAGCTCTGGAAACACCATATATTTT.

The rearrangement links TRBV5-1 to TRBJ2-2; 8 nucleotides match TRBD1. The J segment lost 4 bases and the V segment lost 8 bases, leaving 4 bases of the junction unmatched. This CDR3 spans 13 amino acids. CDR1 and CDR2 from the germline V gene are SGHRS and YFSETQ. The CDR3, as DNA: TGCGCCAGTCAAACAGGGGGCACCGGGGAGCTGTTTTTT. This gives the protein CASQTGGTGELFF. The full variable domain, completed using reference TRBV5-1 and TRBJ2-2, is KAGVTQTPRYLIKTRGQQVTLSCSPISGHRSVSWYQQTPGQGLQFLFEYFSETQRNKGNFPGRFSGRQFSNSRSEMNVSTLELGDSALYLCASQTGGTGELFFGEGSRLTVL.

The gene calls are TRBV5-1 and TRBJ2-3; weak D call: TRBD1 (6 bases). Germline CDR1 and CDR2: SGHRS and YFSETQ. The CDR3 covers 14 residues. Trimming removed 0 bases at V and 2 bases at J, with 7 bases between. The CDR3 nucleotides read TGCGCCAGCAGCTTGGGGGACAACACAGATACGCAGTATTTT. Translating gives CASSLGDNTDTQYF.

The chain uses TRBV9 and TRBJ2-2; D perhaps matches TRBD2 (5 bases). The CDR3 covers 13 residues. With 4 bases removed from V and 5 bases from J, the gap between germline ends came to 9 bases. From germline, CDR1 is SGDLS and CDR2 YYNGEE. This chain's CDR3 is CASSPTGTGELFF. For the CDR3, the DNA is TGTGCCAGCAGCCCTACGGGGACCGGGGAGCTGTTTTTT.

CDR3 nucleotide sequence: TGTGCCAGCAGAACAATGACAGGGGGCGGACAGCCCCAGCATTTT. As protein: CASRTMTGGGQPQHF. The chain is built from TRBV28 and TRBJ1-5, with 10 positions matching TRBD1. After removal of 6 bases from V and 7 bases from J, the junction contained 9 bases not matched to a gene. The germline V gene has CDR1 MDHEN and CDR2 SYDVKM. The CDR3 consists of 15 residues.

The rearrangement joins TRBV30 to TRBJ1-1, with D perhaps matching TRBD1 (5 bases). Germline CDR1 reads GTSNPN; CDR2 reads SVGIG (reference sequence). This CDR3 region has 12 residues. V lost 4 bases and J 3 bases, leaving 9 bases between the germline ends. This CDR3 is CAWTIGDTEAFF. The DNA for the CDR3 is TGTGCCTGGACCATAGGGGACACTGAAGCTTTCTTT.

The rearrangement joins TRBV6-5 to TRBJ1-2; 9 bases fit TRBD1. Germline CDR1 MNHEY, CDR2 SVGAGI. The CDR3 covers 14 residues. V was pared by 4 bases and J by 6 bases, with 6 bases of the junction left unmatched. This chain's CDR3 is CASSSGTGSHGYTF. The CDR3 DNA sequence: TGTGCCAGCAGTTCGGGGACAGGGAGTCATGGCTACACCTTC.

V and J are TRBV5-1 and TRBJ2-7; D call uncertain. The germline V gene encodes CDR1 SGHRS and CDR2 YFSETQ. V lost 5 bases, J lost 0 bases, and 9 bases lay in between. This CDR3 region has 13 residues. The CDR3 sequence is CASRIWSSYEQYF. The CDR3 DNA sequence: TGCGCCAGCAGGATTTGGAGCTCCTACGAGCAGTACTTC.

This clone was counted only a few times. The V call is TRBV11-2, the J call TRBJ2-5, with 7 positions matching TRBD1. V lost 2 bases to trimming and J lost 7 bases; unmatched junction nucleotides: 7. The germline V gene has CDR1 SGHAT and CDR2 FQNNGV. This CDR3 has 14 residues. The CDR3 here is CASSLNRGEGTQYF. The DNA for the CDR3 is TGTGCCAGCAGCTTAAACAGGGGTGAGGGGACCCAGTACTTC. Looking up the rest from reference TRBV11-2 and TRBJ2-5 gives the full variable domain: EAGVAQSPRYKIIEKRQSVAFWCNPISGHATLYWYQQILGQGPKLLIQFQNNGVVDDSQLPKDRFSAERLKGVDSTLKIQPAKLEDSAVYLCASSLNRGEGTQYFGPGTRLLVL.

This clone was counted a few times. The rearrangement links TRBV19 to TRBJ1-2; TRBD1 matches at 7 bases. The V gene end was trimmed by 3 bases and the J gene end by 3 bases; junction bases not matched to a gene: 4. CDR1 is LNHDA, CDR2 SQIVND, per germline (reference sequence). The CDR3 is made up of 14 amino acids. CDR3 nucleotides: TGTGCCAGTAGTATGGGGACAGACTACTATGGCTACACCTTC. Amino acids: CASSMGTDYYGYTF.

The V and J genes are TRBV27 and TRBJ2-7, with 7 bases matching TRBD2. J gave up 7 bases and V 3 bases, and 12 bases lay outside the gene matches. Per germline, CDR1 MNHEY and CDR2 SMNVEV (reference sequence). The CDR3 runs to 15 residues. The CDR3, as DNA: TGTGCCAGCAGTTTGAGCGGGGAGGGTTGGCAAGAGCAGTACTTC. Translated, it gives CASSLSGEGWQEQYF.

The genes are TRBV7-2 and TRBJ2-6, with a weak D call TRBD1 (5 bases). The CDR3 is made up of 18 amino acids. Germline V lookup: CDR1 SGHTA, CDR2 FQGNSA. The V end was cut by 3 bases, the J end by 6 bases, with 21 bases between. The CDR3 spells CASSFLPPRQGAANVLTF. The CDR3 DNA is TGTGCCAGCAGCTTTCTCCCGCCCAGGCAGGGCGCGGCCAACGTCCTGACTTTC.

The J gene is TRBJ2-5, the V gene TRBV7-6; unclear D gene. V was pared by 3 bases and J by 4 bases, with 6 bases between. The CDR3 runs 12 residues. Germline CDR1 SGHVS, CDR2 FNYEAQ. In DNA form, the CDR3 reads TGTGCCAGCAGCTTTTCAGGAGAGACCCAGTACTTC. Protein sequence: CASSFSGETQYF.

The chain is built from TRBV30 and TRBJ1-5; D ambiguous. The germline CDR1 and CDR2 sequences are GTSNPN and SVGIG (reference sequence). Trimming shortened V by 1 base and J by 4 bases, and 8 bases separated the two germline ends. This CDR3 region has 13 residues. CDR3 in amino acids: CAWSARSNQPQHF. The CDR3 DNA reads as TGTGCCTGGAGTGCCCGGAGTAATCAGCCCCAGCATTTT.